This is a list of T cell receptor beta chains from one sample in a study of OX40 agonist ivuxolimab in advanced cancers. Profiled with immunoSEQ multiplex PCR; TCRdb holds only in-frame clones, not every one. The data contain 65,000 to 80,000 clones, roughly 84% of them singletons. Sequencing used CD4+ or CD8+ T cells sorted from blood, obtained in a trial of the OX40 agonist ivuxolimab. These receptors were collected from an adult with an advanced solid tumor such as melanoma, head and neck, liver or kidney cancer. CDR3s include the opening cysteine and the closing phenylalanine or tryptophan. A D gene is named only where the DNA matches it firmly. Only some rows state a clone size, as once, few, many or a class for expanded clones.

len: 15
abundance: .
v_gene: TRBV15
d_gene: .
j_gene: TRBJ1-2
CDR3nt: TGTGCCACCAGCAGAGATTTTCAGGGGTACTATGGCTACACCTTC
CDR3aa: CATSRDFQGYYGYTF

len: 13
abundance: .
v_gene: TRBV6-5
d_gene: .
j_gene: TRBJ1-3
CDR3nt: TGTGCCAGCACGTCTTCGAGGTGGAACACCATATATTTT
CDR3aa: CASTSSRWNTIYF

len: 14
abundance: .
v_gene: TRBV6-4
d_gene: .
j_gene: TRBJ1-4
CDR3nt: TGTGCCAGCAGAGATACAGGGACTAATGAAAAACTGTTTTTT
CDR3aa: CASRDTGTNEKLFF

len: 13
abundance: .
v_gene: TRBV25-1
d_gene: TRBD2
j_gene: TRBJ2-5
CDR3nt: TGTGCCAGTAGAGCGGGGGCACAAGAGACCCAGTACTTC
CDR3aa: CASRAGAQETQYF

len: 15
abundance: once
v_gene: TRBV7-3
d_gene: TRBD1
j_gene: TRBJ2-7
CDR3nt: TGTGCCAGCAGCTTAGAGGCAGGGGGATCCTACGAGCAGTACTTC
CDR3aa: CASSLEAGGSYEQYF

len: 15
abundance: .
v_gene: TRBV5-1
d_gene: .
j_gene: TRBJ2-2
CDR3nt: TGCGCCAGCAGCCATAGGACAGACCTCACCGGGGAGCTGTTTTTT
CDR3aa: CASSHRTDLTGELFF

len: 15
abundance: .
v_gene: TRBV2
d_gene: .
j_gene: TRBJ2-1
CDR3nt: TGTGCCAGCAGTGACCAACAGAGTTGGGGCGGTGAGCAGTTCTTC
CDR3aa: CASSDQQSWGGEQFF

len: 16
abundance: .
v_gene: TRBV2
d_gene: TRBD2
j_gene: TRBJ2-3
CDR3nt: TGTGCCAGCAGTGTTAGCGGGAGGAGAGGCACAGATACGCAGTATTTT
CDR3aa: CASSVSGRRGTDTQYF

len: 15
abundance: .
v_gene: TRBV10-2
d_gene: TRBD2
j_gene: TRBJ2-7
CDR3nt: TGCGCCAGCAGTGAGTCGACTAGCGCGGCCTACGAGCAGTACTTC
CDR3aa: CASSESTSAAYEQYF

len: 13
abundance: .
v_gene: TRBV6-1
d_gene: .
j_gene: TRBJ1-1
CDR3nt: TGTGCCAGCAGTGAACGGGGGAACACTGAAGCTTTCTTT
CDR3aa: CASSERGNTEAFF

len: 14
abundance: .
v_gene: TRBV25-1
d_gene: .
j_gene: TRBJ2-7
CDR3nt: TGTGCCAGCAGTCAAGAGGGTCTACCCTACGAGCAGTACTTC
CDR3aa: CASSQEGLPYEQYF

len: 15
abundance: once
v_gene: TRBV5-4
d_gene: TRBD1
j_gene: TRBJ1-2
CDR3nt: TGTGCCAGCAGCTATCAAACAGGGGCTAACTATGGCTACACCTTC
CDR3aa: CASSYQTGANYGYTF

len: 17
abundance: .
v_gene: TRBV15
d_gene: TRBD1
j_gene: TRBJ2-1
CDR3nt: TGTGCCACCAGCAGAGATTTAGTTGGGACAGGGGGTAATGAGCAGTTCTTC
CDR3aa: CATSRDLVGTGGNEQFF

len: 14
abundance: .
v_gene: TRBV6-5
d_gene: .
j_gene: TRBJ2-7
CDR3nt: TGTGCCAGCAGTTACTCCCAGTCAACCTACGAGCAGTACTTC
CDR3aa: CASSYSQSTYEQYF

len: 15
abundance: .
v_gene: TRBV11-2
d_gene: .
j_gene: TRBJ2-5
CDR3nt: TGTGCCAGCAGCTTAGATTTGCGCAGATTAGAGACCCAGTACTTC
CDR3aa: CASSLDLRRLETQYF

len: 14
abundance: .
v_gene: TRBV11-3
d_gene: .
j_gene: TRBJ2-5
CDR3nt: TGTGCCAGCAGCCGAGCCGGACAGACAGAGACCCAGTACTTC
CDR3aa: CASSRAGQTETQYF